What follows are 9 T cell receptor beta chains derived from one specimen sequenced in a study of blood T cell repertoires in COVID-19. Sequenced by immunoSEQ multiplex PCR; TCRdb stores in-frame clones only, minus some. The sample shows about 210,000 clones, roughly nine tenths of them seen only once. Sequenced input: peripheral blood. The receptors were sampled from a man in his forties or fifties with acute or convalescent COVID-19.

The chain has TRBV7-2 and TRBJ2-3; 12 nucleotides align to TRBD2. The V gene's germline CDR1 is SGHTA and CDR2 FQGNSA. This CDR3 is built from 18 residues. Trimming at V came to 2 bases and at J to 2 bases, leaving 8 bases not matched to a gene. The CDR3 here is CASSLRKLAGGTTDTQYF. The CDR3 DNA reads as TGTGCCAGCAGCTTACGGAAACTAGCGGGAGGCACCACAGATACGCAGTATTTT.

The chain carries TRBV3-1 (or the pseudogene TRBV3-2) and TRBJ2-5; 8 nucleotides align to TRBD2. The V gene's germline CDR1 is LGHDT and CDR2 YNNKEL (reference sequence). V shed 4 bases and J 5 bases; nucleotides not matched to a gene: 6. The CDR3 runs 14 residues. The CDR3 loop reads CASSPRLAFETQYF. The DNA of the CDR3 is TGTGCCAGCAGCCCCCGACTAGCGTTCGAGACCCAGTACTTC.

Written as DNA, the CDR3 is TGTGCCAGCAGCTTAGGAGGGAGTGAGCAGTTCTTC. Translating gives CASSLGGSEQFF. The chain couples TRBV13 to TRBJ2-1; D perhaps matches TRBD2 (5 bases). Deletions cut 0 bases from V and 9 bases from J, with 6 bases between. This CDR3 contains 12 residues. The germline V gene encodes CDR1 PRHDT and CDR2 FYEKMQ (reference sequence).

The CDR3 DNA reads as TGTGCCAGCAGTCACCAGATTTACGAGCAGTACTTC. This sequence encodes CASSHQIYEQYF. The chain links TRBV16 to TRBJ2-7; D is uncertain. Germline-derived CDR1 and CDR2 are KGHSY and FQNENV. The CDR3 sequence is 12 residues long. V gave up 6 bases and J gave up 4 bases, with 10 bases separating them. Full variable domain (outside the CDR3, taken from reference TRBV16 and TRBJ2-7): GEEVAQTPKHLVRGEGQKAKLYCAPIKGHSYVFWYQQVLKNEFKFLISFQNENVFDETGMPKERFSAKCLPNSPCSLEIQATKLEDSAVYFCASSHQIYEQYFGPGTRLTVT.

V gene TRBV27 combines with J gene TRBJ2-5; tentative D call: TRBD1 (6 bases). The CDR3 covers 13 residues. Per the germline V gene, CDR1 is MNHEY and CDR2 is SMNVEV (reference sequence). Trimming removed 7 bases at V and 5 bases at J, with 14 bases between. CDR3 protein: CASKGQHRETQYF. DNA for the CDR3: TGTGCCAGCAAGGGACAACATAGGGAGACCCAGTACTTC.

The gene calls are TRBV6-4 and TRBJ2-1, with 9 nucleotides matching TRBD2. CDR3 length: 14 residues. Trimming cost V 3 bases and J 8 bases; bases outside gene matches: 5. Germline loops: CDR1 MRHNA, CDR2 SNTAGT. DNA for the CDR3: TGTGCCAGCAGTGATTCCGGGACTAGCCATGAGCAGTTCTTC. This sequence encodes CASSDSGTSHEQFF.

This chain links TRBV4-2 with TRBJ2-3; 10 bases agree with TRBD2. CDR1 and CDR2 from the germline V gene are LGHNA and YNFKEQ. The CDR3 has 15 amino acids. V lost 4 bases, J lost 5 bases, and 6 bases stayed unmatched. CDR3: CASSPAGGLLDTQYF. The CDR3 DNA sequence: TGTGCCAGCAGCCCAGCGGGGGGGCTCTTAGATACGCAGTATTTT.

The chain employs TRBV5-1 and TRBJ1-4, with D possibly being TRBD1 (6 bases). The CDR3 sequence is 14 residues long. Germline CDR1 reads SGHRS; CDR2 reads YFSETQ. V was shortened by 4 bases and J by 5 bases, with 12 bases between the two germline ends. CDR3 region: CASSPGTQNEKLFF. The DNA of the CDR3 is TGCGCCAGCAGCCCCGGGACACAGAATGAAAAACTGTTTTTT.

V usage is TRBV19 and J usage is TRBJ2-1; 8 positions match TRBD1. This CDR3 is built from 14 residues. V was clipped by 6 bases and J by 4 bases; unmatched bases: 5. The germline gives CDR1 LNHDA, CDR2 SQIVND (reference sequence). CDR3 nucleotide sequence: TGTGCCAGTAGAAGGGGGACAGGTTACAATGAGCAGTTCTTC. This sequence encodes CASRRGTGYNEQFF.